This is a list of T cell receptor beta chains from one sample in a study of T cells in Graves' hyperthyroidism and ophthalmopathy. From the multiplex PCR reads, TCRdb called clonotypes with MiXCR, one entry per CDR3 protein. The data show around 250,000 distinct CDR3 sequences, 13% to 15% seen once. Material: blood. These receptors originate from a woman aged 40 to 50 with Graves' hyperthyroidism that later progressed to Graves' ophthalmopathy. Each CDR3 is given with its conserved first and last residue. The size of a clone is reported for some rows only, either as once, few or many, or as a class for expanded clones.

V gene: TRBV7-9
J gene: TRBJ1-1
clone size: many
CDR3 protein: CAGDVSNTEAFF

V gene: TRBV18
J gene: TRBJ2-3
clone size: few
CDR3 protein: CASSGTITDTQYF

V gene: TRBV6-1
J gene: TRBJ2-1
clone size: many
CDR3 protein: CASSSRFGTDYNEQFF

V gene: TRBV20-1
J gene: TRBJ1-1
clone size: .
CDR3 protein: CSARLPGVANTEAFF

V gene: TRBV28
J gene: TRBJ2-1
clone size: many
CDR3 protein: CASSTDYPEQFF

V gene: TRBV20-1
J gene: TRBJ1-1
clone size: many
CDR3 protein: CSARSGVNTEAFF

V gene: TRBV18
J gene: TRBJ1-6
clone size: few
CDR3 protein: CASSPLGQGLDSPLHF

V gene: TRBV10-3
J gene: TRBJ2-7
clone size: .
CDR3 protein: CAISGAAGEGWEQYF

V gene: TRBV11-2
J gene: TRBJ1-4
clone size: many
CDR3 protein: CASSWTAPTNEKLFF

V gene: TRBV7-9
J gene: TRBJ2-3
clone size: many
CDR3 protein: CASSLALDTQYF

V gene: TRBV7-2
J gene: TRBJ2-7
clone size: many
CDR3 protein: CASSSRGLAGVVRDEQYF

V gene: TRBV27
J gene: TRBJ1-6
clone size: many
CDR3 protein: CASSFVGRGGRYSPLHF

V gene: TRBV19
J gene: TRBJ1-1
clone size: many
CDR3 protein: CASSMILMNTEAFF

V gene: TRBV20-1
J gene: TRBJ2-4
clone size: many
CDR3 protein: CSAGFSGNIQYF

V gene: TRBV5-6
J gene: TRBJ2-3
clone size: .
CDR3 protein: CASSLGTSGRRADTQYF

V gene: TRBV5-6
J gene: TRBJ1-1
clone size: few
CDR3 protein: CASSLGSAYPEWDTEAFF

V gene: TRBV15
J gene: TRBJ2-2
clone size: .
CDR3 protein: CATGSDPSRTGELFF

V gene: TRBV9
J gene: TRBJ2-4
clone size: .
CDR3 protein: CASSVGQGKNIQYF

V gene: TRBV28
J gene: TRBJ1-1
clone size: many
CDR3 protein: CASSFHFSTTMGEAFF

V gene: TRBV28
J gene: TRBJ1-1
clone size: few
CDR3 protein: CASSVGTVMNTEAFF

V gene: TRBV28
J gene: TRBJ1-1
clone size: many
CDR3 protein: CASSLLGGRVTEAFF

V gene: TRBV4-1
J gene: TRBJ1-1
clone size: many
CDR3 protein: CASSQDPSVNTEAFF

V gene: TRBV28
J gene: TRBJ1-2
clone size: few
CDR3 protein: CARTGAVYGYTF

V gene: TRBV2
J gene: TRBJ2-5
clone size: many
CDR3 protein: CASSEARLAGGRGETQYF

V gene: TRBV30
J gene: TRBJ1-5
clone size: many
CDR3 protein: CAWSVRGGGNQPQHF

V gene: TRBV20-1
J gene: TRBJ2-1
clone size: many
CDR3 protein: CSATQGYPYNEQFF

V gene: TRBV9
J gene: TRBJ1-1
clone size: .
CDR3 protein: CASSGTGLNTEAFF

V gene: TRBV28
J gene: TRBJ2-3
clone size: many
CDR3 protein: CASSPSGAISTDTQYF

V gene: TRBV9
J gene: TRBJ2-1
clone size: .
CDR3 protein: CASSVGLAGGSSYNEQFF

V gene: TRBV4-1
J gene: TRBJ2-5
clone size: .
CDR3 protein: CASSQGGQGARETQYF

V gene: TRBV7-6
J gene: TRBJ1-4
clone size: many
CDR3 protein: CASSPWDRSITTNEKLFF

V gene: TRBV28
J gene: TRBJ2-1
clone size: many
CDR3 protein: CASSLYRLVGNEQFF

V gene: TRBV30
J gene: TRBJ2-5
clone size: many
CDR3 protein: CAFDKQETQYF

V gene: TRBV2
J gene: TRBJ2-2
clone size: many
CDR3 protein: CASSDQGTVTGELFF

V gene: TRBV6-1
J gene: TRBJ1-1
clone size: many
CDR3 protein: CASRAGDTGAAEAFF

V gene: TRBV5-1
J gene: TRBJ2-5
clone size: many
CDR3 protein: CASSLVVWGQGKVETQYF

V gene: TRBV27
J gene: TRBJ1-5
clone size: many
CDR3 protein: CASSFNSNQPQHF

V gene: TRBV2
J gene: TRBJ1-2
clone size: many
CDR3 protein: CASSDVGAQYGYTF

V gene: TRBV5-1
J gene: TRBJ2-7
clone size: many
CDR3 protein: CASSLAGTAEQYF

V gene: TRBV7-9
J gene: TRBJ1-4
clone size: many
CDR3 protein: CASSLAGTVNEKLFF

V gene: TRBV6-2/TRBV6-3
J gene: TRBJ2-1
clone size: many
CDR3 protein: CASRIRGTGYNEQFF

V gene: TRBV6-5
J gene: TRBJ2-2
clone size: many
CDR3 protein: CASSYNRVKGGELFF